This paragraph reports one TCR beta chain. This sample is drawn from a study of blood T cell repertoires in COVID-19. On the study more broadly: PBMCs, B-cell-depleted T cells, or T cells provided the cDNA or gDNA that made up the material.

Germline values: CDR1 LGHDT, CDR2 YNNKEL (reference sequence). The length of the CDR3 is 14 residues. Trimming stripped 3 bases from V and 7 bases from J, with 13 bases between. As handled by the study authors: Scientists estimated how many nucleated cells there were by amplifying reference gene primers. Repertoires were generated with immunoSEQ multiplex PCR, while TCRdb's copy carries only in-frame clones and drops some. For V, J and clone size, that table is used; D and trimming come from the DNA. The table lists fewer than 200,000 clones, around three quarters of them singletons. Sequenced input: peripheral blood. This clonotype originated in a man in his 70s with active or convalescent COVID-19. The chain carries TRBV3-1 (or the pseudogene TRBV3-2) and TRBJ2-1, with D uncertain. The CDR3 bases are TGTGCCAGCAGCCAGAAGGTTGTGACAAATGAGCAGTTCTTC. Translated: CASSQKVVTNEQFF.